The TCR beta chain under discussion was sequenced for a study of blood T cell repertoires in COVID-19. The overall study: Whether acute or convalescent, the COVID-19 samples came from the United States, Italy and Spain. T cells, B-cell-depleted T cells, or PBMCs provided the cDNA or gDNA that served as material.

How the authors handled the data: Scientists estimated how many nucleated cells there were by amplifying reference gene primers. Clones were read by immunoSEQ multiplex PCR, and TCRdb kept only the in-frame ones, dropping some. V and J calls and clone size are those listed in that table; D and trimming were worked out from the DNA. The sample consists of roughly 160,000 clones, 90% of them appearing once. This CDR3 is 15 amino acids long. Germline-derived CDR1 and CDR2 are LGHDT and YNNKEL (reference sequence). The V and J ends lost 1 base and 2 bases respectively, with 12 bases between them. The sample was peripheral blood. This clonotype originated in a man in his fifties with acute or convalescent COVID-19. The rearrangement joins TRBV3-1 (or the pseudogene TRBV3-2) to TRBJ2-7; D is unresolved. CDR3 in DNA: TGTGCCAGCAGCCAAGTTCGTCGCCCGGCCTACGAGCAGTACTTC. It is translated as CASSQVRRPAYEQYF.